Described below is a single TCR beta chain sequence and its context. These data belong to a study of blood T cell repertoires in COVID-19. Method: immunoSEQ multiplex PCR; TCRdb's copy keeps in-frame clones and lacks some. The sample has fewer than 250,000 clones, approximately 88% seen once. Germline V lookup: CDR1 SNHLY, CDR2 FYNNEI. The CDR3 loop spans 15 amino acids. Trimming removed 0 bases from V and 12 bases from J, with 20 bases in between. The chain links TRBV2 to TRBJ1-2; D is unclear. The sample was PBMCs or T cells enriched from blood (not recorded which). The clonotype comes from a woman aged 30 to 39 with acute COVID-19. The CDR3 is CASSEADWSPYTHTF. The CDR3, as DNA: TGTGCCAGCAGTGAAGCCGATTGGAGCCCTTATACGCACACCTTC. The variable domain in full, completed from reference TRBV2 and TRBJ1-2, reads EPEVTQTPSHQVTQMGQEVILRCVPISNHLYFYWYRQILGQKVEFLVSFYNNEISEKSEIFDDQFSVERPDGSNFTLKIRSTKLEDSAMYFCASSEADWSPYTHTFGSGTRLTVV.